A selection of T cell receptor beta chains follows, all from one sample in a study of preoperative IRX-2 immunotherapy in early breast cancer. The protocol was immunoSEQ multiplex PCR, while the TCRdb copy is restricted to in-frame clones and leaves out a portion. The data hold approximately 38,000 clones, with 82% observed a single time. The sample here was lymph node tissue, taken after IRX-2 immunotherapy. The origin of the receptors is a human donor with breast cancer. Both conserved end residues are part of each CDR3. The order of the fields is V gene, D gene, J gene, clone size, CDR3 protein, CDR3 DNA. The D gene is left open where the match is weak. A clone size is listed for some rows: how often the clone was seen (once, few, many), or a class if it is expanded.

TRBV6-8	.	TRBJ1-1	.	CASSYSGVGVATEAFF	TGTGCCAGCAGTTACTCGGGTGTCGGGGTAGCGACTGAAGCTTTCTTT
TRBV6-1	TRBD1	TRBJ2-7	.	CASSEDRQGWGSYEQYF	TGTGCCAGCAGTGAAGACCGACAGGGATGGGGCTCCTACGAGCAGTACTTC
TRBV11-3	TRBD1	TRBJ2-7	few	CASSLRDRGYEQYF	TGTGCCAGCAGCTTGCGAGACAGGGGTTACGAGCAGTACTTC
TRBV6-8	.	TRBJ2-7	.	CASSYAGPPSYEQYF	TGTGCCAGCAGTTACGCTGGGCCCCCCTCCTACGAGCAGTACTTC
TRBV30	.	TRBJ1-6	.	CAWSDYAGDFSYNSPLHF	TGTGCCTGGAGTGACTATGCAGGGGACTTCTCCTATAATTCACCCCTCCACTTT
TRBV9	.	TRBJ1-2	.	CASSEARRQAFYGYTF	TGTGCCAGCAGTGAAGCGCGTCGTCAGGCTTTCTATGGCTACACCTTC
TRBV11-3	TRBD1	TRBJ1-2	.	CASSLLGQLYGYTF	TGTGCCAGCAGCTTACTGGGACAGCTCTATGGCTACACCTTC
TRBV6-8	TRBD1	TRBJ1-1	.	CAISGTGTGRPEAFF	TGTGCCATCAGTGGAACCGGGACAGGGCGACCTGAAGCTTTCTTT
TRBV6-8	TRBD1	TRBJ2-7	.	CASSDGQGAYEQYF	TGTGCCAGCAGTGACGGACAGGGCGCGTACGAGCAGTACTTC
TRBV6-7	.	TRBJ2-5	.	CASSKDRAQETQYF	TGTGCCAGCAGTAAAGACCGAGCCCAAGAGACCCAGTACTTC
TRBV5-1	TRBD1	TRBJ2-7	.	CASSGGQGPDEQYF	TGCGCCAGCAGCGGGGGACAGGGGCCAGACGAGCAGTACTTC
TRBV28	TRBD1	TRBJ2-7	.	CASGTGVVEQYF	TGTGCCAGCGGGACAGGGGTTGTCGAGCAGTACTTC
TRBV5-1	.	TRBJ2-2	.	CASSTRDPRVKTGELFF	TGCGCCAGCAGCACCCGGGATCCCAGGGTCAAGACCGGGGAGCTGTTTTTT
TRBV5-1	.	TRBJ1-2	.	CASSLESGPNYGYTF	TGCGCCAGCAGCTTAGAGTCAGGGCCTAACTATGGCTACACCTTC
TRBV2	.	TRBJ2-7	.	CASTPESHEQYF	TGTGCCAGCACCCCTGAGTCCCACGAGCAGTACTTC
TRBV6-8	.	TRBJ1-3	.	CASRTDGNTIYF	TGTGCCAGCAGAACCGACGGTAACACCATATATTTT
TRBV11-3	TRBD1	TRBJ2-5	once	CASQALTGTGQETQYF	TGTGCCAGCCAGGCTTTGACCGGGACAGGTCAAGAGACCCAGTACTTC
TRBV6-4	.	TRBJ2-1	.	CASTLYNEQFF	TGTGCCAGCACCCTCTACAATGAGCAGTTCTTC
TRBV5-1	TRBD1	TRBJ2-7	.	CASSLDRGSTYEQYF	TGCGCCAGCAGTCTGGACAGGGGTTCTACCTACGAGCAGTACTTC
TRBV11-3	.	TRBJ1-3	.	CASSFDFYARADSGNTIYF	TGTGCCAGCAGCTTTGACTTTTACGCCAGGGCCGACTCTGGAAACACCATATATTTT
TRBV7-1	.	TRBJ1-1	once	CASRSVGNTEAFF	TGTGCCAGCAGGTCGGTGGGGAACACTGAAGCTTTCTTT
TRBV19	TRBD1	TRBJ2-7	.	CASSYDRGYEQYF	TGTGCCAGTAGTTACGACAGGGGCTACGAGCAGTACTTC
TRBV7-6	TRBD1	TRBJ1-6	.	CASSLWTGGYSPLHF	TGTGCCAGCAGCTTATGGACAGGGGGCTACTCACCCCTCCACTTT
TRBV6-8	TRBD1	TRBJ1-5	.	CAIQDRFYSNQPQHF	TGTGCCATTCAGGACAGGTTTTATAGCAATCAGCCCCAGCATTTT
TRBV5-1	TRBD1	TRBJ1-1	.	CASSLQQGAGTEAFF	TGCGCCAGCAGCTTACAACAGGGGGCAGGGACTGAAGCTTTCTTT
TRBV19	.	TRBJ1-5	.	CASRGSVSNQPQHF	TGTGCCAGTAGGGGGTCGGTTAGCAATCAGCCCCAGCATTTT
TRBV6-4	.	TRBJ1-6	.	CAISEPDSPLHF	TGTGCCATCAGTGAACCAGACTCACCCCTCCACTTT
TRBV11-3	.	TRBJ2-1	.	CASSLSHTVLDEQFF	TGTGCCAGCAGCTTAAGTCATACAGTTTTAGATGAGCAGTTCTTC